The TCR beta chain described here comes from a study of blood T cell repertoires in COVID-19 (dated by TCRdb to 2019 to 2021). A note on the overall study: Samples covering the acute and convalescent phases of COVID-19 were provided by collaborators in the United States, Italy and Spain. The samples were drawn from the first 160 participants of the ongoing ImmuneRACE study and from over a thousand subjects provided by 6 global collaborators. The prospective study material was composed of cDNA or gDNA derived from T cells, B-cell-depleted T cells, or PBMCs. The sample metadata nearly always contained a de-identified subject ID, COVID-19 status, age in years and sex. A freely available public database, intended as a resource for researchers studying the immune response to SARS-CoV-2, is where the repertoires were released. Subjects who had been exposed to COVID-19, were actively infected with it, or had recovered from it provided the deeply sampled blood TCRbeta repertoires that made up the dataset. Where HLA class I and class II types were available, the types were taken from metadata supplied by the sample provider, not from assay-based typing. The study at large found these results: How much clinical and demographic metadata was included differed by source and by participant, and the metadata was provided uncurated.

V sheds 7 bases and J sheds 5 bases, leaving 12 bases between their ends. The CDR3 covers 12 residues, taking in both the cysteine and the phenylalanine. Only the CDR3 portion is preserved as DNA: 36 bases, with reading frame beginning at the first base. CDR1 is given as SGHRS and CDR2 as YFSETQ, both from the germline V gene. Notes on this clone: Its target antigen remains unknown. No much larger clone is present one base from it, and per-base qualities are unavailable.

TCRbeta CDR3 regions were amplified from genomic DNA by means of the immunoSEQ Assay, a bias-controlled multiplex PCR. On the authors' methods: Nucleated cell counts per sample were estimated from amplification of reference gene primers within the assay. To quantify the absolute abundance of each unique TCRbeta CDR3 rearrangement, sequence reads were collapsed and filtered. For each sample, productive Simpson clonality was calculated as the square root of Simpson's diversity index across productive rearrangements. TCRdb took over this immuneACCESS table, retaining in-frame rearrangements with V and J assigned. Such tables are incomplete; in checked studies, under half of the missing clones stem from an unresolved V gene, and the remainder is unexplained. V and J calls and clone size are as listed in that table; D and trimming were resolved from the DNA. The sample profile shows 160,000 or so clones; about 83% of them were found once. Of the sample, roughly 1.4% is held by the ten largest clones.

The collaborating institutions used their own protocols to collect whole blood in K2EDTA tubes. Collaborator samples were shipped for TCRbeta analysis as frozen whole blood, isolated PBMCs, or DNA extracted from either sample type. This sequence originates from a human donor in a cohort sampled during active COVID-19. The rearrangement combines TRBV5-1 with TRBJ1-1; the D gene is possibly TRBD1, with 6 bases matching. Sample: peripheral blood. The CDR3 region: CASLDQGTEAFF. The DNA sequence follows: TGCGCCAGCTTGGATCAGGGGACTGAAGCTTTCTTT.